Following are 23 T cell receptor beta chains from one sample sequenced in a study of neurological immune-mediated disorders. Time point defined: longitudinal time-point 3. TCRdb re-derived calls from the 5' RACE reads in MiXCR, one entry per CDR3 protein. The sample yields under 130,000 distinct CDR3 sequences, 9.5% to 14% seen once. Sequenced material: PBMCs. Every receptor here comes from a female donor with HTLV-1-associated myelopathy (HAM/TSP).

On this clonotype itself: A read error is possible here, since a much larger clone lies one base away. The chain couples TRBV11-2 to TRBJ2-5; D remains ambiguous. This CDR3 is 13 amino acids long. From germline, CDR1 is SGHAT and CDR2 FQNNGV. CDR3 amino acids: CASSYIPQDTQYF. Here the CDR3 DNA reads TGTGCCAGCAGTTATATTCCCCAAGATACCCAGTACTTC.

In this sample, this clonotype turned up many times. The rearrangement uses TRBV5-1 and TRBJ2-3; D uncertain. CDR3 length: 13 amino acids. CDR1 is SGHRS, CDR2 YFSETQ, per germline. The V end was cut by 4 bases, the J end by 0 bases, with 6 bases between. CDR3 DNA sequence: TGCGCCAGCAGCCTGGAGAGCACAGATACGCAGTATTTT. It specifies CASSLESTDTQYF.

This clonotype occurred many times. This chain joins TRBV20-1 and TRBJ2-4, with 9 bases matching TRBD2. The germline gives CDR1 DFQATT, CDR2 SNEGSKA (reference sequence). This CDR3 has 13 residues. Trimming at V came to 4 bases and at J to 13 bases, leaving 11 bases not matched to a gene. DNA of the CDR3: TGCAGTGCTACATTGACCGGGACTAGCAGGCAGTACTTC. Translation gives CSATLTGTSRQYF.

For this clonotype: One end of the junction fails to match germline, which may point to a read error. The chain uses TRBV2 and TRBJ2-4, with TRBD2 identical over 8 bases. Germline V CDR1 and CDR2: SNHLY, FYNNEI. The CDR3 contains 14 residues. CDR3 DNA: TGTGCCAGCAGTGTTGGACTAGCCCAAAACATTCAGTACTTC. This encodes CASSVGLAQNIQYF.

This clonotype was counted at least ten times. This rearrangement joins TRBV7-2 to TRBJ2-1; D is unresolved. V dropped 5 bases and J dropped 8 bases, with 7 bases sitting between them. Germline V gives CDR1 SGHTA, CDR2 FQGNSA. The CDR3 is made up of 11 amino acids. CDR3 protein: CASSPYYEQFF. Here the CDR3 DNA reads TGTGCCAGCAGCCCCTATTATGAGCAGTTCTTC. Using reference TRBV7-2 and TRBJ2-1 for the parts outside the CDR3, the full variable domain is GAGVSQSPSNKVTEKGKDVELRCDPISGHTALYWYRQSLGQGLEFLIYFQGNSAPDKSGLPSDRFSAERTGGSVSTLTIQRTQQEDSAVYLCASSPYYEQFFGPGTRLTVL.

Many counts were recorded for this clonotype. This chain connects TRBV5-1 to TRBJ2-7; possibly TRBD2 for D (6 bases). Germline V lookup: CDR1 SGHRS, CDR2 YFSETQ. The V end was cut by 6 bases, the J end by 0 bases, with 19 bases between. The CDR3 covers 16 residues. In DNA, the CDR3 is TGCGCCAGCACCCGTTCGGGGGTCGATAGCTCCTACGAGCAGTACTTC. Translation gives CASTRSGVDSSYEQYF.

This clonotype was seen at least ten times. CDR3 sequence (DNA): TGTGCCAGCAGCCAAGAAGGGGGGCCTATGGGCGGCTACACCTTC. Amino acid sequence: CASSQEGGPMGGYTF. The V gene is TRBV14, the J gene TRBJ1-2; D is perhaps TRBD1 (6 bases). The germline gives CDR1 SGHDN, CDR2 FVKESK. The CDR3 totals 15 residues. Deletions cut 0 bases from V and 8 bases from J, with 16 bases between.

This clonotype has a count of ten or more. This chain joins TRBV7-2 and TRBJ2-1, with TRBD2 matching 9 bases. Losses at the gene ends were 2 bases for V and 4 bases for J; bases not matched to a gene: 12. CDR1 and CDR2 (germline): SGHTA, FQGNSA. This CDR3 comprises 18 residues. The CDR3 spells CASSLWAGGTGWYNEQFF. The CDR3 DNA is TGTGCCAGCAGCTTATGGGCGGGGGGGACCGGGTGGTACAATGAGCAGTTCTTC.

This clonotype was counted ten times or more. J is TRBJ2-2 and V is TRBV12-5, with D perhaps TRBD1 (5 bases). Per germline, CDR1 LGHNT and CDR2 FRNRAP. Trimming left V 6 bases short and J 0 bases short, with 8 bases between. This CDR3 is built from 14 residues. The CDR3 here is CASGSQANTGELFF. The CDR3 DNA follows: TGTGCTAGTGGCTCACAGGCGAACACCGGGGAGCTGTTTTTT.

This clonotype was detected many times. J is TRBJ2-4 and V is TRBV5-1; no firm D call. The CDR3 runs to 15 residues. V was clipped by 1 base and J by 3 bases, with 11 bases between them. CDR1 and CDR2 from the germline V gene are SGHRS and YFSETQ. The CDR3 nucleotides read TGCGCCAGCAGCTTGCCGGTGCCCGACAAAAACATTCAGTACTTC. Translation: CASSLPVPDKNIQYF.

This clonotype was found many times. The chain employs TRBV20-1 and TRBJ2-3, with TRBD2 as a possible D gene (6 bases). Germline CDR1 and CDR2: DFQATT and SNEGSKA (reference sequence). The CDR3 extends over 13 amino acids. The V end lost 5 bases, the J end lost 4 bases, and 13 bases lay between the germline ends. The CDR3 sequence: CSAHMGGADTQYF. CDR3 nucleotide sequence: TGCAGTGCTCATATGGGGGGAGCAGATACGCAGTATTTT.

The chain is built from TRBV30 and TRBJ2-3, with TRBD1 as a possible D gene (6 bases). Trimming shortened V by 3 bases and J by 8 bases, and 12 bases separated the two germline ends. Germline CDR1 GTSNPN, CDR2 SVGIG (reference sequence). The CDR3 runs to 12 residues. This CDR3 is CAWRITGLTQYF. For the CDR3, the DNA is TGTGCCTGGAGGATAACAGGGCTTACGCAGTATTTT. Combining the CDR3 with reference TRBV30 and TRBJ2-3 gives the whole variable domain SQTIHQWPATLVQPVGSPLSLECTVEGTSNPNLYWYRQAAGRGLQLLFYSVGIGQISSEVPQNLSASRPQDRQFILSSKKLLLSDSGFYLCAWRITGLTQYFGPGTRLTVL.

This clonotype was observed many times. The chain links TRBV20-1 to TRBJ2-7; tentatively, D is TRBD1 (6 bases). V was pared by 8 bases and J by 2 bases, with 16 bases between. The V gene's germline CDR1 is DFQATT and CDR2 SNEGSKA (reference sequence). The CDR3 totals 13 residues. CDR3 nucleotides: TGCAGTTACCGGGACATGGGAACCTACGAGCAGTACTTC. Protein sequence: CSYRDMGTYEQYF.

This clonotype came up many times. The chain uses TRBV20-1 and TRBJ2-1, with TRBD2 matching over 7 bases. CDR1 and CDR2 from the germline V gene are DFQATT and SNEGSKA (reference sequence). The CDR3 is 14 amino acids. The V segment lost 0 bases and the J segment 8 bases; nucleotides outside the gene matches: 7. CDR3 coding DNA: TGCAGTGCTAGAGACGGGGGTAGCGGGTATGAGCAGTTCTTC. Translated, it gives CSARDGGSGYEQFF.

Note on this clonotype: The junction differs from germline at one of its ends, possibly a read error. V usage is TRBV12-3 or TRBV12-4 and J usage is TRBJ2-5; unclear D gene. The CDR3 extends over 11 amino acids. CDR3 sequence: CANSVQETQYF. CDR3 in DNA: TGTGCCAACAGTGTTCAAGAGACCCAGTACTTC.

The J gene is TRBJ2-1, the V gene TRBV3-1; 8 nucleotides line up with TRBD2. This CDR3 has 15 residues. CDR1 and CDR2 from the germline V gene are LGHDT and YNNKEL (reference sequence). With 6 bases clipped from V and 6 bases from J, the junction kept 10 bases outside the gene matches. This chain's CDR3 is CASSPGTSGSNEQFF. The CDR3 nucleotides read TGTGCCAGCAGTCCCGGGACTAGTGGGTCCAATGAGCAGTTCTTC.

There are many counts of this clonotype. The J gene is TRBJ2-7, the V gene TRBV27, with 7 bases identical to TRBD1. The V gene's germline CDR1 is MNHEY and CDR2 SMNVEV (reference sequence). V lost 8 bases to trimming and J lost 0 bases; unmatched junction nucleotides: 7. This CDR3 region has 14 residues. CDR3: CASQRQGISYEQYF. CDR3 DNA sequence: TGTGCCAGCCAGAGACAGGGAATCTCCTACGAGCAGTACTTC.

This clonotype was detected many times. V gene TRBV20-1 combines with J gene TRBJ2-1; 12 nucleotides align to TRBD2. V shed 3 bases and J 2 bases; nucleotides not matched to a gene: 8. This CDR3 contains 17 residues. The germline CDR1 and CDR2 sequences are DFQATT and SNEGSKA (reference sequence). The CDR3 protein is CSASASGGADAYNEQFF. The CDR3 DNA is TGCAGTGCTAGTGCTAGCGGGGGGGCGGACGCCTACAATGAGCAGTTCTTC.

Ten or more counts support this clonotype. The rearrangement joins TRBV7-9 to TRBJ2-7; D ambiguous. Trimming took off 3 bases at V and 0 bases at J, with 12 bases between the two ends. Germline values: CDR1 SEHNR, CDR2 FQNEAQ (reference sequence). This CDR3 is 15 amino acids long. The CDR3 DNA sequence: TGTGCCAGCAGCTTCGGACGGTGGAGCTCCTACGAGCAGTACTTC. Amino acids: CASSFGRWSSYEQYF. The whole variable domain, filled in from reference TRBV7-9 and TRBJ2-7, reads DTGVSQNPRHKITKRGQNVTFRCDPISEHNRLYWYRQTLGQGPEFLTYFQNEAQLEKSRLLSDRFSAERPKGSFSTLEIQRTEQGDSAMYLCASSFGRWSSYEQYFGPGTRLTVT.

This clonotype was picked up a small number of times. The chain recombines TRBV11-2 with TRBJ2-1, with D possibly TRBD1 on 5 matching bases. The CDR3 extends over 16 amino acids. CDR1 and CDR2 (germline): SGHAT, FQNNGV. V lost 4 bases and J lost 4, with 17 bases in between. The CDR3 bases are TGTGCCAGCAGCTCAAGGGGATTAAGCCAGTACAATGAGCAGTTCTTC. Protein: CASSSRGLSQYNEQFF.

This clonotype was recorded a few times. The gene calls are TRBV5-1 and TRBJ2-1; 9 bases match TRBD2. The CDR3 is 15 residues long. Germline loops: CDR1 SGHRS, CDR2 YFSETQ. V shed 2 bases and J 8 bases; nucleotides not matched to a gene: 8. This CDR3 reads CASSFAGGLSDEQFF. The DNA of the CDR3 is TGCGCCAGCAGCTTTGCGGGGGGGCTCAGCGATGAGCAGTTCTTC.

This clonotype was seen many times. V gene TRBV5-6 combines with J gene TRBJ1-5; the D gene is possibly TRBD1 (6 bases). The V gene lost 0 bases and the J gene lost 4 bases, with 11 bases spanning the gap. The CDR3 runs to 15 residues. Germline lookup yields CDR1 SGHDT and CDR2 YYEEEE. The CDR3 spells CASSLGGGSNQPQHF. CDR3 in DNA: TGTGCCAGCAGCTTGGGTGGGGGCTCAAATCAGCCCCAGCATTTT.

This clonotype was seen repeatedly, ten times or more. The V call is TRBV20-1, the J call TRBJ2-2; D is perhaps TRBD1 (5 bases). Germline-derived CDR1 and CDR2 are DFQATT and SNEGSKA (reference sequence). The CDR3 extends over 14 amino acids. Trimming shortened V by 5 bases and J by 5 bases, and 15 bases separated the two germline ends. The CDR3 DNA follows: TGCAGTGCTGCGGACAACAGGAGAACCGGGGAGCTGTTTTTT. It is translated as CSAADNRRTGELFF.